The 16 T cell receptor beta chains listed next were all sequenced from one sample in a study of blood T cell repertoires in COVID-19. Sequencing was performed with immunoSEQ multiplex PCR; in TCRdb, only in-frame clones are kept and a portion is missing. The profile shows 85,000 to 100,000 clones, approximately 85% of them singletons. Material for sequencing was peripheral blood. Receptors were obtained from a woman aged 80 or over with active or convalescent COVID-19.

The chain uses TRBV24-1 and TRBJ2-3, with 9 bases fitting TRBD1. The germline gives CDR1 KGHDR, CDR2 SFDVKD. CDR3 length: 16 amino acids. V was pared by 4 bases and J by 6 bases, with 10 bases of the junction left unmatched. The CDR3 nucleotides are TGTGCCACCAGTGACCCGACAGGACAGGGGCGCGATACGCAGTATTTT. It is translated as CATSDPTGQGRDTQYF.

The V and J genes are TRBV6-5 and TRBJ1-2, with a possible D match to TRBD1 (5 bases). CDR1 is MNHEY, CDR2 SVGAGI, per germline. This CDR3 spans 14 amino acids. Between the trimmed V and J ends, which lost 0 bases and 7 bases, there was a span of 12 bases. In DNA form, the CDR3 reads TGTGCCAGCAGTTACTCAGTCGACGGGGGTGGCTACACCTTC. The encoded protein is CASSYSVDGGGYTF.

The chain employs TRBV2 and TRBJ1-5, with D hard to call. Germline CDR1 and CDR2: SNHLY and FYNNEI. Trimming shortened V by 6 bases and J by 3 bases, and 6 bases separated the two germline ends. The CDR3 is made up of 12 amino acids. CDR3 sequence (DNA): TGTGCCAGCAGCCTCGTCAATCAGCCCCAGCATTTT. This encodes CASSLVNQPQHF.

The V call is TRBV5-8, the J call TRBJ2-7, with 10 bases identical to TRBD2. With 3 bases clipped from V and 2 bases from J, the junction kept 17 bases outside the gene matches. CDR3 length equals 19 residues. In germline, CDR1 is SGHTS, CDR2 YDEGEE. The chain's CDR3 is CASSSPWVSGRNIPYEQYF. CDR3 sequence (DNA): TGTGCCAGCAGCTCCCCCTGGGTTAGCGGGAGGAATATTCCCTACGAGCAGTACTTC. The whole variable domain, remainder taken from reference TRBV5-8 and TRBJ2-7, is EAGVTQSPTHLIKTRGQQATLRCSPISGHTSVYWYQQALGLGLQFLLWYDEGEERNRGNFPPRFSGRQFPNYSSELNVNALELEDSALYLCASSSPWVSGRNIPYEQYFGPGTRLTVT.

The chain couples TRBV19 to TRBJ2-5; TRBD2 matches 8 bases. This CDR3 has 15 amino acids. J lost 2 bases, V lost 1 base, and 3 bases had no gene match. Germline V gene lookup returns CDR1 LNHDA and CDR2 SQIVND (reference sequence). Written as DNA, the CDR3 is TGTGCCAGTAGTATAGCAGCGGGAGAGCAAGAGACCCAGTACTTC. Amino acid sequence: CASSIAAGEQETQYF.

This clone was detected once. The junction differs from germline at one of its ends, possibly a read error. The chain has TRBV5-1 and TRBJ2-7; D is possibly TRBD1 (5 bases). Per the germline V gene, CDR1 is SGHRS and CDR2 is YFSETQ. The CDR3 is made up of 13 amino acids. CDR3: CASSPRQSYEQYF. The CDR3 DNA reads TGTGCCAGCAGCCCCAGACAGAGCTACGAGCAGTACTTC.

The chain couples TRBV28 to TRBJ2-5, with 7 bases fitting TRBD2. Per the germline V gene, CDR1 is MDHEN and CDR2 is SYDVKM. Trimming cost V 0 bases and J 3 bases; bases outside gene matches: 7. The CDR3 is 16 residues long. The CDR3 loop is CASSLWKPGREETQYF. CDR3 nucleotides: TGTGCCAGCAGTTTATGGAAGCCGGGGAGGGAAGAGACCCAGTACTTC.

The chain recombines TRBV4-1 with TRBJ2-1; TRBD2 matches at 9 bases. The CDR3 has 16 residues. V lost 3 bases, J lost 2 bases, and 5 bases stayed unmatched. Germline lookup yields CDR1 MGHRA and CDR2 YSYEKL. The CDR3 region is CASSQVTSGAYNEQFF. In DNA form, the CDR3 reads TGCGCCAGCAGCCAGGTGACTAGCGGAGCCTACAATGAGCAGTTCTTC.

V usage is TRBV7-9 and J usage is TRBJ2-7; a weak D match, TRBD2 (6 bases). The V gene's germline CDR1 is SEHNR and CDR2 FQNEAQ (reference sequence). The CDR3 runs 15 residues. Trimming took off 4 bases at V and 0 bases at J, with 13 bases between the two ends. Written as DNA, the CDR3 is TGTGCCAGCAGCTCAGGAGACGGGAGCTCCTACGAGCAGTACTTC. This encodes CASSSGDGSSYEQYF.

V and J are TRBV7-9 and TRBJ2-2, with 7 bases fitting TRBD2. Germline V gives CDR1 SEHNR, CDR2 FQNEAQ (reference sequence). The trim removed 3 bases at V and 4 bases at J, leaving 5 bases unmatched. This CDR3 is 15 amino acids long. CDR3 residues: CASSFGGGITGELFF. The CDR3 DNA sequence: TGTGCCAGCAGCTTCGGGGGAGGGATCACCGGGGAGCTGTTTTTT.

The chain is built from TRBV20-1 and TRBJ1-5, with D perhaps TRBD1 (5 bases). V was cut by 4 bases and J by 6 bases, with 16 bases left in between. The germline CDR1 and CDR2 sequences are DFQATT and SNEGSKA (reference sequence). This CDR3 spans 14 amino acids. CDR3 in amino acids: CSANEGRVVQPQHF. CDR3 in DNA: TGCAGTGCTAATGAGGGCAGGGTTGTTCAGCCCCAGCATTTT.

The chain uses TRBV7-3 and TRBJ2-1; 12 bases align to TRBD2. V gave up 1 base and J gave up 8 bases; unmatched junction bases: 15. The CDR3 length is 19 residues. Germline V lookup: CDR1 SGHTA, CDR2 FQGTGA. The CDR3 region is CASSLIFGGARTSGDEQFF. As DNA, the CDR3 is TGTGCCAGCAGCTTAATTTTCGGAGGGGCCCGGACTAGCGGGGATGAGCAGTTCTTC.

The chain carries TRBV15 and TRBJ2-5, with 8 bases aligning to TRBD1. CDR1 and CDR2 (germline): LNHNV, YYDKDF (reference sequence). The V gene end was trimmed by 0 bases and the J gene end by 4 bases; junction bases not matched to a gene: 4. The CDR3 has 15 residues. The CDR3 coding sequence is TGTGCCACCAGCAGAGAGACAGGGGTAATAGAGACCCAGTACTTC. Its translation is CATSRETGVIETQYF.

The chain combines TRBV7-8 with TRBJ2-5, with 11 bases aligning to TRBD2. V trimming: 4 bases; J trimming: 1 base; junction bases outside the gene matches: 8. The CDR3 is 17 residues long. Germline lookup yields CDR1 SGHVS and CDR2 FQNEAQ. Here the CDR3 reads CASSSKGGLAVQETQYF. The CDR3 coding sequence is TGTGCCAGCAGCTCTAAAGGGGGACTAGCGGTCCAAGAGACCCAGTACTTC.

The rearrangement links TRBV2 to TRBJ2-7; D is perhaps TRBD2 (6 bases). Trimming stripped 1 base from V and 1 base from J, with 14 bases between. This CDR3 has 16 residues. CDR1 and CDR2 (germline): SNHLY, FYNNEI. CDR3 sequence reads: CASSEGEASASYEQYF. The CDR3 DNA reads as TGTGCCAGCAGTGAAGGTGAGGCTAGCGCGTCCTACGAGCAGTACTTC.

V and J are TRBV5-4 and TRBJ2-7; D is perhaps TRBD2 (6 bases). The CDR3 covers 16 residues. Deletions cut 4 bases from V and 2 bases from J, with 19 bases between. CDR1 SGHNT and CDR2 YYREEE come from the germline V gene (reference sequence). CDR3 in amino acids: CASSRRGTSFAYEQYF. DNA for the CDR3: TGTGCCAGCAGCCGGAGGGGCACATCCTTCGCCTACGAGCAGTACTTC.